A selection of T cell receptor beta chains follows, all from one sample in a study of cytomegalovirus exposure and HLA in healthy donors. Repertoires were generated with immunoSEQ multiplex PCR, while TCRdb's copy carries only in-frame clones and drops some. The sample has over 50,000 clones; roughly 83% are singletons. The material sequenced was PBMCs. These receptor sequences come from a man aged 35-49 years in good health and CMV-seronegative. Each CDR3 is given with its conserved first and last residue. The D gene is left open where the match is weak. Where a row states a size, it is once, few, many or the class of an expanded clone; other rows omit it.

>TRBJ1-6|once|TRBV28|TRBD1
TGTGCCAGCAGTCGAGGTGGACAGGGGGCTTATAATTCACCCCTCCACTTT
CASSRGGQGAYNSPLHF
>TRBJ1-5|-|TRBV27|-
TGTGCCAGCAGTCCGGACGGGATGAGAGCCCGAAATCAGCCCCAGCATTTT
CASSPDGMRARNQPQHF
>TRBJ1-5|-|TRBV7-2|-
TGTGCCAGCAGCCCGGAAACGTGGGACACCCGGAGTCAGCCCCAGCATTTT
CASSPETWDTRSQPQHF
>TRBJ1-3|-|TRBV9|-
TGTGCCAGCAGCGCGATGACAGGAGCTTATGGAAACACCATATATTTT
CASSAMTGAYGNTIYF
>TRBJ1-5|-|TRBV4-3|TRBD1
TGCGCCAGCAGCCAAGAGTACGACAGGGAACAGCCCCAGCATTTT
CASSQEYDREQPQHF
>TRBJ2-5|-|TRBV6-6|TRBD1
TGTGCCAGCAGTCAGGGGGGACAGGGGGCAGAGACCCAGTACTTC
CASSQGGQGAETQYF
>TRBJ2-1|-|TRBV7-2|-
TGTGCCAGCAGCTCCACCAATCAGGATCATGAGCAGTTCTTC
CASSSTNQDHEQFF
>TRBJ2-3|-|TRBV13|-
TGTGCCAGCAGCTTACCAGACTTCACAGATACGCAGTATTTT
CASSLPDFTDTQYF
>TRBJ2-2|-|TRBV18|TRBD2
TGTGCCAGCTCACCAATCGCGGGGGATAACACCGGGGAGCTGTTTTTT
CASSPIAGDNTGELFF
>TRBJ2-3|-|TRBV19|-
TGTGCCAGTAGTATAGATCGCGGCACAAATACGCAGTATTTT
CASSIDRGTNTQYF
>TRBJ1-1|-|TRBV18|TRBD1
TGTGCCAGCTCACCGCACACAGGGGAAGACACTGAAGCTTTCTTT
CASSPHTGEDTEAFF
>TRBJ1-4|-|TRBV29-1|TRBD1
TGCAGCGTTGAAGTGGACAGGGGGTTGGAAAAACTGTTTTTT
CSVEVDRGLEKLFF
>TRBJ2-1|-|TRBV11-2|TRBD2
TGTGCCAGCAGCGGGAGGGACCTTGAGCAGTTCTTC
CASSGRDLEQFF
>TRBJ1-2|-|TRBV2|TRBD1
TGTGCCAGCAGTGAAAGGGCACAGGGGGCTTTCTATGGCTACACCTTC
CASSERAQGAFYGYTF
>TRBJ1-6|-|TRBV7-9|TRBD1
TGTGCCAGCAGCTCGAAAGGACAGGGGGTGTATAATTCACCCCTCCACTTT
CASSSKGQGVYNSPLHF
>TRBJ2-2|-|TRBV5-1|-
TGCGCCAGCACCCTAGTATCCGTGACCCTCAAAACCGGGGAGCTGTTTTTT
CASTLVSVTLKTGELFF
>TRBJ2-3|-|TRBV5-6|-
TGTGCCAGCAGCTTTCGTGGGCAAAAACAACAAACAGATACGCAGTATTTT
CASSFRGQKQQTDTQYF
>TRBJ2-1|once|TRBV12-5|-
TGTGCTAGTGGTCGGGGGTACGCCGACTACAATGAGCAGTTCTTC
CASGRGYADYNEQFF
>TRBJ1-5|-|TRBV9|-
TGTGCCAGCAGCGTAGGGGGGCTTACCAATCAGCCCCAGCATTTT
CASSVGGLTNQPQHF
>TRBJ2-2|-|TRBV9|TRBD1
TGTGCCAGCGGAAGGACAGGATCGAACACCGGGGAGCTGTTTTTT
CASGRTGSNTGELFF
>TRBJ2-3|-|TRBV5-6|-
TGTGCCAGCAGCTCCCAAACGAGACGCGGAGATACGCAGTATTTT
CASSSQTRRGDTQYF
>TRBJ1-1|-|TRBV10-3|-
TGTGCCATCAGCCCGACAGAGAACACTGAAGCTTTCTTT
CAISPTENTEAFF
>TRBJ1-2|once|TRBV28|TRBD1
TGTGCCAGCAAAACCGACAGGGAAAGAGGTGGCTACACCTTC
CASKTDRERGGYTF
>TRBJ1-3|-|TRBV10-3|-
TGTGCCATCAGTGAGTCGGCTACCATATATTTT
CAISESATIYF